This T cell receptor (beta chain) originates from a study of memory CD4+ T cells and cytomegalovirus serostatus. Single viable CD3+CD4+CD8-CD45RO+ cells were sorted as the memory CD4+ T cells. The germline V gene encodes CDR1 KGHSH and CDR2 LQKENI. Trimming removed 5 bases from V and 2 bases from J, with 11 bases in between. CDR3 length equals 14 residues. General study findings and limits: Suggested: most of the CMV-linked TCR signature lies in CD4+ memory cells.

Worth noting for this clone: The antigen is unknown.

The authors' processing: After removing out-of-frame reads, around 2,000,000 distinct TCRbeta sequences remained. TCRdb's table, derived via immunoSEQ multiplex PCR, lists solely in-frame clones and lacks some. The V and J calls and clone size come from that table; D and trimming were worked out from the DNA. The sample shows 46,000 or so clones, roughly 80% of them seen only once. The TCR was taken from an adult in good health and CMV-seronegative. The chain couples TRBV18 to TRBJ2-3; the D call may be TRBD1 or TRBD2 (5 bases each). The sample taken for sequencing was memory CD4+ T cells from blood. CDR3 DNA: TGTGCCAGCTCAAGGGACCGCTCCACAGATACGCAGTATTTT. Translation: CASSRDRSTDTQYF.